This T cell receptor (beta chain) derives from a study of shared clonotypes between healthy human individuals (dated by TCRdb to 2018 to 2021). In terms of the full investigation: The cohort comprised two women and a few men aged 18 to 49 years. For each donor, CD4 naive and CD4 memory were each given three plates, CD8 naive was given two plates, and CD8 memory was given one plate. The study deeply sequenced blood TCR repertoires of five healthy adults to estimate repertoire size and the extent of clonotype sharing between individuals. Different laboratories and diverse techniques were used to prepare libraries and sequence TCR repertoires, to increase sequencing depth and limit assay-specific biases. Between about 0.94 and 8.9 billion PBMCs per donor were obtained by leukapheresis. Paper-wide results and their limitations: About 5% of naive CD4, 3.5% of naive CD8, 2.3% of memory CD4, and 0.35% to 0.4% of memory CD8 clonotypes were shared across a few donors. Compared with non-shared clonotypes, the clonotypes found in all four sorted-subset donors had higher generation probabilities. Naive subsets generally had larger estimated clonotype richness than memory subsets. Only blood was sampled, and tissue TCR repertoires likely differ from those in blood. Incomplete sequencing was indicated by rarefaction of sorted-subset datasets, despite the large sequencing depth. Based on pairwise subsampling, the degree of clonotype sharing among donors was expected to be affected by sequencing depth. The small number of donors limited the genetic and exposure-history diversity represented.

The donors were healthy, HIV-negative adults with no recently reported acute infections or vaccinations. All donors were Caucasian adults living in Nashville, Tennessee, USA. Magnetic negative selection was used to enrich CD4+ T cells, after which naive cells were positively selected on CD45RA and the negative fraction became the memory subset. After blood collection by leukapheresis, PBMCs were isolated using Ficoll-Histopaque density gradient centrifugation and then cryopreserved in the vapor phase of liquid nitrogen. Analytical flow cytometry was used to check the purity and quantity of each magnetically sorted T cell population. Each sorted fraction had its genomic DNA isolated and then quantified by UV absorbance on a Nanodrop 2000c. Germline trimming: 6 bases from V, 3 bases from J; junction bases outside gene matches: 7. Reading from cysteine to phenylalanine, the CDR3 counts 15 amino acids. Just the 45-base CDR3 DNA is kept, in frame starting at base 1. CDR1 MDHEN and CDR2 SYDVKM were looked up in the germline V gene.

Comment on this clone: The specificity of this receptor is unknown. Base qualities are not recorded, but no much larger clone differs from it by a single base.

Using the deep immunoSEQ assay, multiplex PCR amplified TCR CDR3 regions from genomic DNA. Extracted genomic DNA from each cell subset was distributed evenly across all wells of several immunoSEQ 96-well plates, and each plate was treated as a replicate. For sorted subsets, about 200 ng genomic DNA, equal to about 30,000 T cell genomes, was loaded into each replicate PCR. The purified libraries were quantified using a Qubit 3.0 fluorometer, sized with a Bioanalyzer 2100, and then quantified again using the KAPA Library Quantification kit. Each immunoSEQ 96-well plate was sequenced on its own single-read 150-cycle Illumina NextSeq 550 flow cell. The study's processing was this. The immunoSEQ output contained only junctional sequences without quality scores, so filtering could not match that applied to full-length reads. To assign V/J genes and CDR3, sequences were annotated using PyIR, a Python wrapper for IgBLAST v1.9, with IMGT germline references. Reads were filtered out if the reads had weak V/J assignments (E-value above 1e-6), no CDR3, stop codons, out-of-frame junctions, or ambiguous translated residues. V3J clonotypes were defined as sequences sharing the same inferred V gene, J gene, and CDR3 amino acid sequence. Percentage overlap between repertoires was calculated by dividing the number of shared unique clonotypes by the size of the smaller repertoire. Repertoire richness was assessed with RTK rarefaction, the Chao1 estimator, and Recon v2.1 estimates of unobserved clonotypes. For all TCRbeta clonotypes obtained by the gDNA method from a few donors, generation probabilities were computed with OLGA. As stored in TCRdb, this immuneACCESS dataset retains in-frame rearrangements with V and J assigned. A fraction of the clones does not appear; measured against another copy, unresolved V genes explain less than half of the discrepancy, and the remainder lacks a known reason. The V and J calls and clone size were taken over from that table, and D and trimming were inferred from the DNA. The sample yields 330,000 or so clones; 70% to 75% were counted once. The top ten hold under 11% of the sample.

The sequencing sample was made of memory CD4+ T cells sorted from blood. The cell subset or site label on this specimen signifies: CD45RA-negative fraction. The receptor was isolated from a man under 40 in good health. The rearranged segments are TRBV28 and TRBJ2-1, with 8 central nucleotides matching TRBD1. The bases read TGTGCCAGCAGCCGACGACAGGGGCTCTACAATGAGCAGTTCTTC. This encodes CASSRRQGLYNEQFF.